This is a list of T cell receptor beta chains from one sample in a study of blood T cell repertoires in COVID-19. Only in-frame clones appear in the TCRdb table, and some are missing; sequencing was by immunoSEQ multiplex PCR. The sample has 200,000 to 300,000 clones; around nine tenths are singletons. The sample was peripheral blood. These receptors were obtained from a woman aged 60-70 years with COVID-19, enrolled during active disease. The conserved cysteine and the conserved F or W are not part of the CDR3 here.

j_gene: TRBJ1-5
v_gene: TRBV18
CDR3aa: ASSPTGKGNQPQH

j_gene: TRBJ2-1
v_gene: TRBV28
CDR3aa: ASRSSGQGF

j_gene: TRBJ2-1
v_gene: TRBV4-2
CDR3aa: ASSQDLGLEQF

j_gene: TRBJ1-3
v_gene: TRBV2
CDR3aa: ASLPRVTGNTIY

j_gene: TRBJ2-2
v_gene: TRBV6-5
CDR3aa: ASSYLLGVSGELF

j_gene: TRBJ2-7
v_gene: TRBV7-2
CDR3aa: ASSPDSFSEQY

j_gene: TRBJ2-2
v_gene: TRBV27
CDR3aa: ASSNEKQGGTGELF

j_gene: TRBJ2-1
v_gene: TRBV6-4
CDR3aa: ASSDSFSGRYNEQF

j_gene: TRBJ2-7
v_gene: TRBV3-1/TRBV3-2
CDR3aa: ASSQGDRGFYEQY

j_gene: TRBJ2-1
v_gene: TRBV6-5
CDR3aa: ASTGLAGVGEQF

j_gene: TRBJ2-1
v_gene: TRBV24-1
CDR3aa: ASSSGSSYNEQF

j_gene: TRBJ2-7
v_gene: TRBV12-2
CDR3aa: ASRFPRADRPSYEQY

j_gene: TRBJ1-5
v_gene: TRBV19
CDR3aa: ASSATGGIQPQH

j_gene: TRBJ2-4
v_gene: TRBV28
CDR3aa: ASSLGGTGNIQY

j_gene: TRBJ2-1
v_gene: TRBV3-1/TRBV3-2
CDR3aa: ASSPGLVNEQF

j_gene: TRBJ2-1
v_gene: TRBV5-1
CDR3aa: ASRGSGTYNEQF

j_gene: TRBJ1-2
v_gene: TRBV6-5
CDR3aa: ATNRGYGYT

j_gene: TRBJ2-7
v_gene: TRBV13
CDR3aa: ASSLSGGLAGGSYEQY

j_gene: TRBJ1-2
v_gene: TRBV4-3
CDR3aa: ASSSQTGGYT

j_gene: TRBJ1-3
v_gene: TRBV19
CDR3aa: ASTDTLSGNTIY

j_gene: TRBJ1-6
v_gene: TRBV5-1
CDR3aa: ASSKDGQATNSPLH